Shown below are 6 T cell receptor beta chains from a single sample sequenced in a study of ipilimumab plus nivolumab after autologous stem cell transplantation. The method was immunoSEQ multiplex PCR; TCRdb's version includes in-frame clones alone and lacks a portion of them. The sample lists about 47,000 clones, 70% to 90% occurring once. The starting material was PBMCs, obtained in a trial of ipilimumab plus nivolumab as post-transplant consolidation. These receptors were collected from a male donor with multiple myeloma.

Only one count was recorded for this clone. The chain combines TRBV4-2 with TRBJ1-3; TRBD1 aligns across 7 bases. The CDR3 contains 15 residues. Per germline, CDR1 LGHNA and CDR2 YNFKEQ. V trimming: 0 bases; J trimming: 4 bases; junction bases outside the gene matches: 3. The chain's CDR3 is CASSQDGTEGNTIYF. The CDR3 region has the DNA TGTGCCAGCAGCCAAGATGGGACAGAAGGAAACACCATATATTTT.

The CDR3 DNA is TGTGCTAGTGGTTCGGCCCAGTCGGGGGCAGCCACCGGGGAGCTGTTTTTT. Its translation is CASGSAQSGAATGELFF. The genes are TRBV12-5 and TRBJ2-2; D could derive from TRBD1 or TRBD2 (6 bases each). The CDR3 contains 17 residues. V lost 4 bases and J 4 bases, leaving 19 bases between the germline ends. Germline values: CDR1 LGHNT, CDR2 FRNRAP.

The chain combines TRBV9 with TRBJ2-2; a weak D match, TRBD2 (6 bases). The CDR3 covers 16 residues. Trimming stripped 4 bases from V and 5 bases from J, with 18 bases between. Germline V gene data show CDR1 as SGDLS and CDR2 as YYNGEE. CDR3 DNA sequence: TGTGCCAGCAGCAAAGGAGGGACCTTCCGGACCGGGGAGCTGTTTTTT. Translating it yields CASSKGGTFRTGELFF. Drawing the rest from reference TRBV9 and TRBJ2-2, the complete variable domain is DSGVTQTPKHLITATGQRVTLRCSPRSGDLSVYWYQQSLDQGLQFLIQYYNGEERAKGNILERFSAQQFPDLHSELNLSSLELGDSALYFCASSKGGTFRTGELFFGEGSRLTVL.

The chain combines TRBV12-5 with TRBJ2-3; D possibly corresponds to TRBD2 (6 bases). CDR1 is LGHNT and CDR2 is FRNRAP in the germline V gene. The CDR3 runs 14 residues. With 5 bases removed from V and 5 bases from J, the gap between germline ends came to 14 bases. This CDR3 is CASGLAPALDTQYF. CDR3 in DNA: TGTGCTAGTGGTCTAGCGCCCGCCCTAGATACGCAGTATTTT.

This clone appeared a few times. The J gene is TRBJ1-1, the V gene TRBV7-3, with D perhaps TRBD1 (6 bases). The CDR3 consists of 15 residues. Between the trimmed V and J ends, which lost 5 bases and 1 base, there was a span of 14 bases. Germline V gives CDR1 SGHTA, CDR2 FQGTGA. CDR3 protein: CASSLWGGENTEAFF. In DNA form, the CDR3 reads TGTGCCAGCAGCCTCTGGGGGGGCGAGAACACTGAAGCTTTCTTT.

This chain connects TRBV11-3 to TRBJ2-3; D is possibly TRBD2 (5 bases). Between the trimmed V and J ends, which lost 10 bases and 0 bases, there was a span of 11 bases. Germline V CDR1 and CDR2: SGHNT, YENEEA. The length of the CDR3 is 13 residues. Here the CDR3 DNA reads TGTGCCACCCGGGGATCTAGCACAGATACGCAGTATTTT. It encodes CATRGSSTDTQYF.